This entry concerns a single T cell receptor beta chain. This entry comes from a study of technical replicates of blood from a few donors. The repertoire was sequenced with immunoSEQ multiplex PCR; TCRdb's copy has only in-frame clones and lacks some. The data show about 76,000 clones, with around 90% seen just once and 0.25% held by the top ten. The CDR3 loop spans 13 amino acids. The ends were cut back, 8 bases at V and 1 base at J, with 9 bases in the middle. From germline, CDR1 is WNHNN and CDR2 SYGVQD (reference sequence). The rearrangement uses TRBV10-1 and TRBJ1-3; D unresolved. Material: T cells isolated from PBMCs. This sequence originates from a human donor in good health. The CDR3 sequence: CASSPVSGNTIYF. The CDR3 DNA reads as TGCGCCAGCTCTCCAGTTTCTGGAAACACCATATATTTT.